The 15 T cell receptor beta chains below all came from one sample that was sequenced in a study of shared T cell receptors in the human thymus. The protocol was immunoSEQ multiplex PCR, while the TCRdb copy is restricted to in-frame clones and leaves out a portion. The table lists approximately 760,000 clones, 80% to 90% of them singletons. This same sample was also taken into another study, of human thymus T cells.

The sample taken for sequencing was thymocytes. These receptors all come from a girl less than two years old with a congenital heart defect.

The CDR3 protein is CASSPRLAGGYYEQYF. CDR3 in DNA: TGTGCCAGCAGCCCCAGACTAGCGGGGGGGTACTACGAGCAGTACTTC. J is TRBJ2-7 and V is TRBV7-2; 14 bases are shared with TRBD2. The CDR3 extends over 16 amino acids. V lost 5 bases and J lost 3; bases outside the gene matches: 6. The germline gives CDR1 SGHTA, CDR2 FQGNSA.

The chain joins TRBV6-5 to TRBJ2-1, with TRBD1 as a possible D gene (6 bases). The germline V gene encodes CDR1 MNHEY and CDR2 SVGAGI. The CDR3 has 15 amino acids. Trimming left V 6 bases short and J 0 bases short, with 12 bases between. DNA of the CDR3: TGTGCCAGCAGCCCCGACAGGAGCTCCTACAATGAGCAGTTCTTC. Protein sequence: CASSPDRSSYNEQFF.

The V call is TRBV6-6, the J call TRBJ1-4; D is ambiguous. V was shortened by 5 bases and J by 2 bases, with 9 bases between the two germline ends. The CDR3 totals 14 residues. CDR1 MNHNY and CDR2 SVGAGI come from the germline V gene (reference sequence). Written as DNA, the CDR3 is TGTGCCAGCAGTGGGCCGGTGACTAATGAAAAACTGTTTTTT. This gives the protein CASSGPVTNEKLFF.

The rearrangement links TRBV14 to TRBJ1-1, with no clear D. CDR1 and CDR2 from the germline V gene are SGHDN and FVKESK. Trimming removed 3 bases at V and 2 bases at J, with 10 bases between. This CDR3 has 14 amino acids. The CDR3 DNA is TGTGCCAGCAGCCACTTCAGGAAAAACACTGAAGCTTTCTTT. Protein sequence: CASSHFRKNTEAFF.

The CDR3 DNA follows: TGCGCCAGCACCCCATCCTCGAGACCCAGGGCATCTGGAAACACCATATATTTT. Translating it yields CASTPSSRPRASGNTIYF. The rearrangement links TRBV4-1 to TRBJ1-3, with a weak D call TRBD1 (5 bases). V was shortened by 7 bases and J by 1 base, with 23 bases between the two germline ends. The CDR3 contains 18 residues. CDR1 is MGHRA and CDR2 is YSYEKL in the germline V gene.

The chain uses TRBV30 and TRBJ2-7; tentative D call: TRBD1 (6 bases). Deletions cut 0 bases from V and 1 base from J, with 16 bases between. The CDR3 sequence is 16 residues long. Germline loops: CDR1 GTSNPN, CDR2 SVGIG (reference sequence). The CDR3 DNA is TGTGCCTGGAGTGTCTACCCCACAGGGAAATCCTACGAGCAGTACTTC. This gives the protein CAWSVYPTGKSYEQYF.

This chain uses TRBV15 with TRBJ2-3, with TRBD1 as a possible D gene (6 bases). This CDR3 has 14 amino acids. V was clipped by 6 bases and J by 0 bases, with 10 bases between them. Germline V gene lookup returns CDR1 LNHNV and CDR2 YYDKDF (reference sequence). The CDR3 is CATRGTLSTDTQYF. Written as DNA, the CDR3 is TGTGCCACCAGAGGGACACTTAGCACAGATACGCAGTATTTT.

This rearrangement joins TRBV29-1 to TRBJ1-1; 7 bases are shared with TRBD1. The V segment lost 7 bases and the J segment 1 base; nucleotides outside the gene matches: 21. Germline lookup yields CDR1 SQVTM and CDR2 ANQGSEA. This CDR3 spans 18 amino acids. The CDR3 bases are TGCAGCGCCAACATTCGACAGGGACCCACCCGTAGGAACACTGAAGCTTTCTTT. Its translation is CSANIRQGPTRRNTEAFF.

The rearrangement uses TRBV13 and TRBJ1-1; 7 positions agree with TRBD1. The germline CDR1 and CDR2 sequences are PRHDT and FYEKMQ (reference sequence). The CDR3 sequence is 15 residues long. Trimming cost V 3 bases and J 11 bases; bases outside gene matches: 15. CDR3 sequence (DNA): TGTGCCAGCAGCTTGCACCACCAGGGGGAGAGAAGTGCTTTCTTT. Its translation: CASSLHHQGERSAFF.

The chain carries TRBV7-8 and TRBJ1-2; 7 nucleotides align to TRBD1. The ends lost 2 bases at V and 4 bases at J; junction bases unmatched: 10. Germline loops: CDR1 SGHVS, CDR2 FQNEAQ. CDR3 length: 16 residues. The CDR3, as DNA: TGTGCCAGCAGCTTATTGTCTTTAGGGGGCGGCTATGGCTACACCTTC. This gives the protein CASSLLSLGGGYGYTF.

The chain links TRBV18 to TRBJ1-1; D gene ambiguous. The V end lost 4 bases, the J end lost 1 base, and 13 bases lay between the germline ends. CDR1 and CDR2 from the germline V gene are KGHSH and LQKENI. The CDR3 covers 15 residues. The CDR3 DNA reads as TGTGCCAGCTCACTCAACGGACTGGGGAACACTGAAGCTTTCTTT. Amino acids: CASSLNGLGNTEAFF.

Here the CDR3 DNA reads TGTGCCAGCAGGTCGACATTTCAACGGGGCTACACCTTC. Its translation: CASRSTFQRGYTF. The chain employs TRBV6-5 and TRBJ1-2; D remains ambiguous. Germline CDR1 is MNHEY and CDR2 is SVGAGI. This CDR3 is built from 13 residues. Deletions cut 6 bases from V and 8 bases from J, with 16 bases between.

This CDR3 reads CASRSLRQDLANTGELFF. The DNA of the CDR3 is TGCGCCAGCAGATCCCTACGACAGGACCTAGCAAACACCGGGGAGCTGTTTTTT. The chain couples TRBV5-1 to TRBJ2-2; D is possibly TRBD1 (6 bases). Germline CDR1 is SGHRS and CDR2 is YFSETQ. The CDR3 length is 18 residues. Trimming removed 5 bases at V and 2 bases at J, with 22 bases between.

V usage is TRBV7-4 and J usage is TRBJ1-2; D is uncertain. The CDR3 consists of 14 residues. The germline V gene encodes CDR1 SGHVT and CDR2 SQSDAQ. V lost 0 bases and J 4 bases, leaving 9 bases between the germline ends. CDR3 sequence reads: CASSLAPPGYGYTF. CDR3 coding DNA: TGTGCCAGCAGCTTAGCCCCGCCAGGCTATGGCTACACCTTC.

This clone came up once. The V and J genes are TRBV7-4 and TRBJ2-5, with 13 bases identical to TRBD2. The length of the CDR3 is 17 residues. The V and J ends lost 4 bases and 1 base, in that order; junction bases with no gene match: 6. Germline V lookup: CDR1 SGHVT, CDR2 SQSDAQ. The chain's CDR3 is CASSSRTSGGLQETQYF. CDR3 nucleotides: TGTGCCAGCAGCTCGAGGACTAGCGGGGGCCTCCAAGAGACCCAGTACTTC.